Sequencing of this TCR beta chain was carried out in a study of technical replicates of blood from a handful of donors. TCRdb keeps only in-frame clones here, not all; method: immunoSEQ multiplex PCR. The sample has approximately 59,000 clones, 70% to 90% seen once; the top ten hold approximately 4.8%. Sequenced sample: PBMCs. The clonotype was recovered from a human donor in good health. Some clones in this sample may be carry-over from other donors' samples.

In DNA form, the CDR3 reads TGTGCCTGGAGAGAAGCGGGAGGACGCGAGACCCAGTACTTC. This sequence encodes CAWREAGGRETQYF. The rearrangement links TRBV30 to TRBJ2-5; TRBD2 matches 9 bases. From germline, CDR1 is GTSNPN and CDR2 SVGIG (reference sequence). The CDR3 extends over 14 amino acids. V shed 3 bases and J 5 bases; nucleotides not matched to a gene: 7.